This T cell receptor beta chain was sequenced in a study of T cell repertoires in cytomegalovirus infection. Study details: From public TCR beta signatures came an indication of both CMV infection and matching HLA type.

This CDR3 has 13 residues. Germline loops: CDR1 MNHNS, CDR2 SASEGT. The ends were cut back, 6 bases at V and 2 bases at J, with 10 bases in the middle. The study's findings and limits: There were carriers of CMV plus the relevant HLA, and cumulative public TCR beta family frequency identified them. Dominant in the ex vivo response were TCR beta clonotypes restricted by HLA-C and specific for CMV.

One entry per CDR3 protein, called by TCRdb with MiXCR from the reads. Of some 680,000 distinct CDR3 sequences detected, 35% to 40% appear once; the ten largest clones hold 2.8%. On this clonotype: No antigen is known for it.

Sample: PBMCs. This TCR came from a human donor in good health (CMV status not recorded). Some clones in this sample may be carry-over from other donors' samples. The V and J genes are TRBV6-1 and TRBJ1-2; D is unclear. The CDR3 reads CASRVGRNYGYTF. CDR3 coding DNA: TGTGCCAGCAGGGTGGGCAGAAACTATGGCTACACCTTC.